This TCR beta chain stems from a study of OX40 agonist ivuxolimab in advanced cancers. Blood samples were obtained at baseline, cycle 4 day 1, and cycle 7 day 1. Germline V CDR1 and CDR2: MNHEY, SVGAGI. The CDR3 runs to 13 residues. Trimming removed 0 bases at V and 12 bases at J, with 15 bases between. Repertoires were generated with immunoSEQ multiplex PCR, while TCRdb's copy carries only in-frame clones and drops some. This table has tens of thousands of clones, around 87% appearing once. This receptor was identified in an adult with an advanced solid tumor such as melanoma, head and neck, liver or kidney cancer. The genes are TRBV6-5 and TRBJ2-7, with D perhaps matching TRBD2 (5 bases). Sample: CD4+ or CD8+ T cells sorted from blood, taken in a trial of the OX40 agonist ivuxolimab. CDR3 nucleotides: TGTGCCAGCAGTTACTCAACCGTTACTAGTGCGTACTTC. Translation: CASSYSTVTSAYF.